This T cell receptor (beta chain) was profiled in a study of OX40 agonist ivuxolimab in advanced cancers. Findings and caveats of the study: Low normalized T-cell clonal expansion was also seen in some nonresponders. Averaging showed that CD8+ T cells had more expanded clones than CD4+ did.

A note on this clone: Its antigen is not known.

This table comes from immunoSEQ multiplex PCR, and its TCRdb copy is limited to in-frame clones, with some not included. Of about 23,000 clones in the sample, 80% to 90% were seen once. This clonotype originated in an adult with an advanced solid tumor such as melanoma, head and neck, liver or kidney cancer. The sample here was CD4+ or CD8+ T cells sorted from blood, taken in a trial of the OX40 agonist ivuxolimab.

The DNA for the CDR3 is TGTGCCAGCAGCGTATCGGATCTTGGGGAGCTGTTTTTT. It specifies CASSVSDLGELFF. The gene calls are TRBV9 and TRBJ2-2; D is undetermined. This CDR3 comprises 13 residues. Germline V gene data show CDR1 as SGDLS and CDR2 as YYNGEE. Trimming took 1 base from V and 8 from J, leaving 9 bases between them.